This T cell receptor (beta chain) is drawn from a study of shared clonotypes between healthy human individuals (dated by TCRdb to 2018 to 2021). Concerning the study at large: A couple of women and a few men aged 18 to 49 years were included in the cohort. The study deeply sequenced blood TCR repertoires of five healthy adults to estimate repertoire size and the extent of clonotype sharing between individuals. Different laboratories and diverse techniques were used to prepare libraries and sequence TCR repertoires, to increase sequencing depth and limit assay-specific biases. Per donor, leukapheresis produced somewhere between about 0.94 and 9 billion PBMCs. Results the study describes overall, beyond this receptor: Based on pairwise subsampling, the degree of clonotype sharing among donors was expected to be affected by sequencing depth. The genetic and exposure-history diversity represented was limited by the small number of donors. Sampling was restricted to blood, and TCR repertoires in tissue are likely to differ from TCR repertoires in blood.

The donors were healthy, HIV-negative adults who had no recently reported acute infections or vaccinations. All donors were Caucasian adults living in Nashville, Tennessee, USA. For unsorted samples, tens of millions of PBMCs were counted and genomic DNA was extracted with the QIAamp DNA Blood Mini kit. Blood was obtained by leukapheresis, after which PBMCs were separated by Ficoll-Histopaque density gradient centrifugation and cryopreserved in liquid nitrogen vapor phase. Using the deep immunoSEQ assay, TCR CDR3 regions were amplified from genomic DNA by multiplex PCR. Extracted genomic DNA from each cell subset was spread evenly across all wells of several immunoSEQ 96-well plates, with each plate serving as a replicate. Each replicate PCR for unsorted PBMC received roughly 300 ng genomic DNA, equal to around 30,000 T cell genomes. Ten immunoSEQ deep assay plates were used to sequence unsorted PBMC genomic DNA. The purified libraries were quantified using a Qubit 3.0 fluorometer, sized with a Bioanalyzer 2100, and then quantified again using the KAPA Library Quantification kit. Every immunoSEQ 96-well plate was sequenced on a separate single-read 150-cycle Illumina NextSeq 550 flow cell. The paper's processing steps were these. Because only junctional sequences without quality scores were contained in the immunoSEQ output, filtering matching that applied to full-length reads could not be performed. To assign V/J genes and CDR3, sequences were annotated using PyIR, a Python wrapper for IgBLAST v1.9, with IMGT germline references. Reads were filtered out if the reads had weak V/J assignments (E-value above 1e-6), no CDR3, stop codons, out-of-frame junctions, or ambiguous translated residues. V3J clonotypes were defined as sequences sharing an identical inferred V gene, J gene, and CDR3 amino acid sequence. The percentage overlap between two repertoires was calculated by dividing the number of shared unique clonotypes by the size of the smaller repertoire. Three approaches were used to assess repertoire richness: RTK rarefaction, the Chao1 estimator, and Recon v2.1 estimates of unobserved clonotypes. The table comes from immuneACCESS by way of TCRdb, which keeps in-frame sequences with V and J called. Part of the clones is missing from these tables; in studies checked, under half for an unresolved V gene and the rest for unknown reasons. V and J calls and clone size are given by that table; D and trimming were obtained from the DNA. The sample table shows about half a million clones, and more than 75% are seen once. Approximately 12% of the sample lies in the top ten.

Worth noting for this clone: The antigen it binds to is not known. No much larger clone exists at a distance of one base, and base qualities are not known.

At the junction V is shortened by 0 bases and J by 6 bases, with 15 bases in between. Per the germline V gene, SGHRS is the CDR1 and YFSETQ is the CDR2. Spanning cysteine to phenylalanine, the CDR3 consists of 15 amino acids. Just the 45-base CDR3 DNA is kept, in frame starting at base 1. This receptor chain uses TRBV5-1 and TRBJ1-2, and TRBD1 may be the D gene, going by 5 matching bases. This sequence originates from a woman between 35 and 50 years old in good health. Some clones in this sample may be carry-over from other donors' samples. The specimen was PBMCs. The DNA sequence is given as TGCGCCAGCAGCTTGGGACGGGGGGTTATGGATGGCTACACCTTC. The encoded protein is CASSLGRGVMDGYTF.